The present T cell receptor (beta chain) was sequenced within a study of blood T cell repertoires in COVID-19 (dated by TCRdb to about 2020). In terms of the full investigation: Samples covering the acute and convalescent phases of COVID-19 were provided by collaborators in the United States, Italy and Spain. The prospective study material was composed of cDNA or gDNA derived from T cells, B-cell-depleted T cells, or PBMCs. Deeply sampled blood TCRbeta repertoires from subjects exposed to, actively infected with, or recovered from COVID-19 were included in the dataset. The repertoires were released in a freely available public database meant as a resource for research on the immune response to SARS-CoV-2. The samples were drawn from two sources: the first 160 participants of the ongoing ImmuneRACE study, and 1,254 subjects contributed by 6 global collaborators. The sample metadata nearly always contained a de-identified subject ID, COVID-19 status, age in years and sex. HLA class I and class II types, where available, came from metadata supplied by the sample provider rather than from assay-based typing. Points the paper makes about the study in general: How much clinical and demographic metadata was included differed by source and by participant, and the metadata was provided uncurated.

TCRbeta CDR3 regions were amplified from genomic DNA by means of the immunoSEQ Assay, a bias-controlled multiplex PCR. The paper's data handling went like this. The number of nucleated cells in each sample was estimated from the amplification of reference gene primers within the assay. To quantify the absolute abundance of each unique TCRbeta CDR3 rearrangement, sequence reads were collapsed and filtered. For each sample, productive Simpson clonality was calculated as the square root of Simpson's diversity index across productive rearrangements. What TCRdb holds here is the immuneACCESS table cut down to in-frame rearrangements. Part of the clones is not present; checked against another copy, under half of the missing clones reflect an unresolved V gene, and the others are unexplained. That table furnishes V, J and clone size, whereas the DNA furnished D and trimming. Recorded for this sample are about 210,000 clones; approximately 78% of them occurred a single time. The ten top clones hold approximately 5.2% of the sample.

One collaborating source in Seattle enrolled patients while the patients were actively infected and followed the patients over time throughout the course of disease. Whole blood was collected in K2EDTA tubes by collaborating institutions according to the institutions' own protocols. Collaborator samples were shipped for TCRbeta analysis as frozen whole blood, isolated PBMCs, or DNA extracted from either sample type. On this clone itself: Its binding antigen is unknown. No quality values exist for individual bases; no much larger clone is one base distant.

Material: peripheral blood. The receptor comes from a woman aged 70-85 years with COVID-19, enrolled during active disease.

Read as DNA, the sequence is TGTGCCAGCAGCTCACTCAGCCGGGACAGGGGCTTTGGAAACACCATATATTTT. It encodes CASSSLSRDRGFGNTIYF. The rearrangement joined TRBV28 to TRBJ1-3; 10 bases in between match TRBD1. Unmatched junction bases come to 14, with V trimmed by 6 bases and J by 3 bases. CDR1 and CDR2 are drawn from the germline V gene: MDHEN, SYDVKM. Its CDR3 holds 18 amino acids, cysteine through phenylalanine. The kept DNA is CDR3 alone, 54 bases in frame from the first base.